This TCR beta chain stems from a study of T cells in tuberculosis. Germline loops: CDR1 MNHEY, CDR2 SMNVEV (reference sequence). This CDR3 contains 14 residues. V lost 8 bases and J lost 0, with 11 bases in between. Clones were sequenced by immunoSEQ multiplex PCR, and TCRdb holds only the in-frame ones, with some missing. The table lists tens of thousands of clones, around 90% of them singletons. Time point noted: new active TB diagnosis, blood taken before or within 7 days of starting treatment. Active tuberculosis patients were new diagnoses, HIV-seronegative, South African, and aged 18 years or older. Each donor contributed around 100,000 T cells on average, unsorted.

This sequence joins TRBV27 and TRBJ1-5; perhaps TRBD1 as D (6 bases). The material was PBMCs, obtained at tuberculosis diagnosis. The receptor was isolated from an adult with tuberculosis. Some clones in this sample may be carry-over from other donors' samples. CDR3 in amino acids: CASGGPYSNQPQHF. CDR3 in DNA: TGTGCCAGCGGGGGCCCTTATAGCAATCAGCCCCAGCATTTT.